The clone carrying this TCR beta chain was observed at least ten times. Its antigen is still unknown. Points from the study as a whole: The TCR gene usage of tumor memory CD4+ T cells clustered together with blood and lymph node memory CD4+ cells and with lymph node naive CD4+ cells. Whole repertoires were not studied in the larger cohort, only one V-J beta rearrangement.

CD25-based Treg depletion was applied to purified naive CD4+ T cells. Constant-region reverse primers amplified full-length variable regions, followed by semi-nested Nested Universal Primer A PCR. TCRdb reprocessed the 5' RACE reads via MiXCR and lists one record per CDR3 protein. The repertoire consists of about 50,000 distinct CDR3 sequences, with around 28% occurring once and the leading ten covering about 2.2%. The germline V gene has CDR1 LGHDT and CDR2 YNNKEL (reference sequence). The germline V and J ends were trimmed by 4 bases and 2 bases, with 6 bases remaining between them. The CDR3 is made up of 13 amino acids.

This clonotype was obtained from a female donor with breast cancer. The genes are TRBV3-1 and TRBJ2-1, with D possibly being TRBD2 (5 bases). Sequenced: naive CD4+ T cells sorted from blood. Subset reported: naive CD4+ T cells, CD4+CD45RA+CD25-. DNA for the CDR3: TGTGCCAGCAGCCGAGGGACCTACAATGAGCAGTTCTTC. It translates to CASSRGTYNEQFF.